The 6 T cell receptor beta chains presented below share a single source sample, sequenced in a study of early T cells in non-severe SARS-CoV-2 infection. One entry per CDR3 protein results from TCRdb running MiXCR on the 5' RACE reads. The data show around 40,000 distinct CDR3 sequences, around 6.5% seen once. What was sequenced was whole blood. The source of these receptors is an adult who was a healthcare worker with PCR-confirmed SARS-CoV-2 infection or an uninfected control (not recorded which).

The V call is TRBV6-6, the J call TRBJ2-4, with D possibly matching TRBD2 (6 bases). Germline V gene lookup returns CDR1 MNHNY and CDR2 SVGAGI (reference sequence). The V gene lost 10 bases and the J gene lost 0 bases, with 16 bases spanning the gap. There are 15 residues in the CDR3. The CDR3 here is CATMDGAGAKNIQYF. The CDR3 bases are TGTGCCACCATGGACGGAGCGGGAGCCAAAAACATTCAGTACTTC.

The table lists this clonotype with many counts. The chain joins TRBV27 to TRBJ2-3, with 8 bases lining up with TRBD1. CDR3 length equals 14 residues. The V and J ends lost 9 bases and 2 bases, in that order; junction bases with no gene match: 7. Looked up from germline, CDR1 is MNHEY and CDR2 is SMNVEV (reference sequence). This CDR3 is CASSDRAHTDTQYF. CDR3 sequence (DNA): TGTGCCAGTTCGGACAGGGCCCACACAGATACGCAGTATTTT.

This clonotype was seen only a few times. This rearrangement joins TRBV6-5 to TRBJ1-4, with a tentative D call TRBD1 (6 bases). The V gene lost 6 bases and the J gene lost 8 bases, with 16 bases spanning the gap. CDR1 MNHEY and CDR2 SVGAGI come from the germline V gene. The CDR3 is 14 amino acids. CDR3 bases: TGTGCCAGCAGAGGAAACAGGGAGGCGGAAAAACTGTTTTTT. This sequence encodes CASRGNREAEKLFF.

This clonotype has at least ten counts. The CDR3 DNA reads TGCAGCGTTGATTTCAGCTACCAAGAGACCCAGTACTTC. This sequence encodes CSVDFSYQETQYF. The V and J genes are TRBV29-1 and TRBJ2-5; D gene unclear. CDR3 length: 13 residues. V lost 3 bases and J lost 0, with 8 bases in between. The germline gives CDR1 SQVTM, CDR2 ANQGSEA.

The V and J genes are TRBV20-1 and TRBJ2-7; D is unresolved. Looked up from germline, CDR1 is DFQATT and CDR2 is SNEGSKA (reference sequence). The CDR3 consists of 12 residues. The V gene lost 6 bases and the J gene lost 6 bases, with 15 bases spanning the gap. The DNA for the CDR3 is TGCAGTGCGCAAAGTGGCGATATCGAGCAGTACTTC. Its translation: CSAQSGDIEQYF.

This clonotype was observed many times. The rearrangement joins TRBV29-1 to TRBJ1-1; no firm D call. Germline loops: CDR1 SQVTM, CDR2 ANQGSEA. CDR3 length: 10 amino acids. Trimming stripped 4 bases from V and 3 bases from J, with 3 bases between. The CDR3 sequence: CSVGDTEAFF. The CDR3 bases are TGCAGCGTTGGGGACACTGAAGCTTTCTTT.